The clone carrying this T cell receptor (beta chain) came up a few times. The record originates from a study of blood T cell repertoires in COVID-19. Study-level background: Sites across the United States, Italy and Spain contributed samples from acute and convalescent COVID-19. T cells, B-cell-depleted T cells, or PBMCs supplied cDNA or gDNA.

CDR3 length: 15 residues. The trim removed 5 bases at V and 5 bases at J, leaving 11 bases unmatched. Germline CDR1 is SGHAT and CDR2 is FQNNGV. Authors' analysis steps: From reference gene primer amplification, estimates of nucleated cell counts were derived. TCRdb's table, derived via immunoSEQ multiplex PCR, lists solely in-frame clones and lacks some. From that table come the V and J calls and clone size; the DNA was used to work out D and trimming. Among 130,000 to 150,000 clones, about 76% were seen once, and the ten largest hold more than 8%. Input material: peripheral blood. This clonotype was obtained from a human donor in a cohort sampled during active COVID-19. V and J are TRBV11-2 and TRBJ2-7, with 8 bases that match TRBD1. CDR3 coding DNA: TGTGCCAGCAGCAACCGACAGGGGAGGAAGGACGAGCAGTACTTC. It is translated as CASSNRQGRKDEQYF.